The 32 T cell receptor beta chains given below trace back to one sample, sequenced in a study of cytomegalovirus exposure and HLA in healthy donors. Primers: 60 Vbeta forward and 13 Jbeta reverse. The data were produced by immunoSEQ multiplex PCR, yet TCRdb's version contains in-frame clones alone and is incomplete. The data contain 100,000 or so clones, 75% of them singletons. Sequencing was carried out using PBMCs. The source of these receptors is a man aged 45-65 years in good health and CMV-seronegative.

This clone was picked up a small number of times. The chain joins TRBV7-9 to TRBJ1-1, with D tentatively TRBD1 (5 bases). The germline V and J ends were trimmed by 5 bases and 7 bases, with 14 bases remaining between them. This CDR3 comprises 13 residues. The germline CDR1 and CDR2 sequences are SEHNR and FQNEAQ (reference sequence). The CDR3 spells CASSTQTDIEAFF. CDR3 coding DNA: TGTGCCAGCAGCACGCAGACAGACATTGAAGCTTTCTTT.

The rearrangement joins TRBV25-1 to TRBJ2-1, with TRBD2 identical over 11 bases. This CDR3 contains 15 residues. The germline gives CDR1 MGHDK, CDR2 SYGVNS. Losses at the gene ends were 11 bases for V and 4 bases for J; bases not matched to a gene: 10. The CDR3 loop reads CAGSSGTSGYNEQFF. The CDR3 DNA sequence: TGTGCCGGATCGTCCGGGACTAGCGGTTACAATGAGCAGTTCTTC. Looking up the rest from reference TRBV25-1 and TRBJ2-1 gives the full variable domain: EADIYQTPRYLVIGTGKKITLECSQTMGHDKMYWYQQDPGMELHLIHYSYGVNSTEKGDLSSESTVSRIRTEHFPLTLESARPSHTSQYLCAGSSGTSGYNEQFFGPGTRLTVL.

The CDR3 loop reads CASSQGGQGATGELFF. In DNA, the CDR3 is TGTGCCAGCAGTCAGGGGGGACAGGGGGCGACCGGGGAGCTGTTTTTT. The J gene is TRBJ2-2, the V gene TRBV5-5; 12 nucleotides agree with TRBD1. The CDR3 is 16 amino acids. Germline values: CDR1 SGHKS, CDR2 YYEKEE (reference sequence). V shed 5 bases and J 5 bases; nucleotides not matched to a gene: 7.

The rearrangement joins TRBV11-1 to TRBJ2-4; TRBD1 aligns across 8 bases. V trimming: 5 bases; J trimming: 6 bases; junction bases outside the gene matches: 3. The CDR3 is 13 residues long. CDR1 SGHAT and CDR2 FQDESV come from the germline V gene (reference sequence). CDR3 region: CASSPGGANIQYF. For the CDR3, the DNA is TGTGCCAGCAGCCCAGGGGGCGCAAACATTCAGTACTTC. Looking up the rest from reference TRBV11-1 and TRBJ2-4 gives the full variable domain: EAEVAQSPRYKITEKSQAVAFWCDPISGHATLYWYRQILGQGPELLVQFQDESVVDDSQLPKDRFSAERLKGVDSTLKIQPAELGDSAMYLCASSPGGANIQYFGAGTRLSVL.

This clone is deemed medium-sized. This rearrangement joins TRBV18 to TRBJ2-7; 9 bases fit TRBD1. CDR3 length equals 18 residues. V lost 1 base and J lost 0; bases outside the gene matches: 10. Germline CDR1 and CDR2: KGHSH and LQKENI. The CDR3 reads CASSPQGQGFSSSYEQYF. CDR3 DNA sequence: TGTGCCAGCTCACCACAGGGACAGGGATTTTCCAGCTCCTACGAGCAGTACTTC.

The chain employs TRBV28 and TRBJ2-5; 9 bases map to TRBD1. Germline values: CDR1 MDHEN, CDR2 SYDVKM. J was trimmed by 5 bases and V by 4 bases; bases with no gene match: 11. CDR3 length: 16 residues. CDR3 protein: CASSSYRGRGVETQYF. Here the CDR3 DNA reads TGTGCCAGCAGTTCTTACAGGGGGCGCGGGGTGGAGACCCAGTACTTC. Based on the CDR3 plus reference TRBV28 and TRBJ2-5, the full variable domain is DVKVTQSSRYLVKRTGEKVFLECVQDMDHENMFWYRQDPGLGLRLIYFSYDVKMKEKGDIPEGYSVSREKKERFSLILESASTNQTSMYLCASSSYRGRGVETQYFGPGTRLLVL.

The chain recombines TRBV2 with TRBJ2-5; 7 bases line up with TRBD1. The V and J ends lost 8 bases and 5 bases, in that order; junction bases with no gene match: 5. CDR3 length equals 12 residues. The germline gives CDR1 SNHLY, CDR2 FYNNEI. The CDR3 DNA sequence: TGTGCCAGCCACCGGGACAGTGAGACCCAGTACTTC. Encoded protein: CASHRDSETQYF.

In its sample, this clone was seen a few times. The chain has TRBV19 and TRBJ1-1; no clear D gene. The CDR3 is made up of 13 amino acids. Trimming removed 7 bases from V and 6 bases from J, with 15 bases in between. Germline V lookup: CDR1 LNHDA, CDR2 SQIVND (reference sequence). The CDR3 DNA reads as TGTGCCAGTATCACCCGGGTTGGTGCTGAAGCTTTCTTT. This encodes CASITRVGAEAFF.

This chain joins TRBV30 and TRBJ1-2; D remains ambiguous. Trimming took 2 bases from V and 8 from J, leaving 15 bases between them. Germline V gives CDR1 GTSNPN, CDR2 SVGIG (reference sequence). The CDR3 totals 13 residues. CDR3 sequence reads: CAWSTTGREGYTF. In DNA form, the CDR3 reads TGTGCCTGGAGTACGACCGGACGGGAAGGCTACACCTTC.

The chain combines TRBV7-9 with TRBJ1-2, with a possible D match to TRBD1 (6 bases). The CDR3 extends over 14 amino acids. Trimming left V 1 base short and J 5 bases short, with 11 bases between. Germline V gene data show CDR1 as SEHNR and CDR2 as FQNEAQ (reference sequence). In DNA, the CDR3 is TGTGCCAGCAGCTTAGATCAGGGGATATATGGCTACACCTTC. Translated, it gives CASSLDQGIYGYTF.

The CDR3 loop is CASSPAGGREDTQYF. The CDR3 DNA reads TGTGCCAGCAGCCCAGCGGGGGGGCGTGAAGATACGCAGTATTTT. This sequence joins TRBV6-5 and TRBJ2-3, with TRBD2 identical over 10 bases. CDR3 length: 15 residues. Germline V gene lookup returns CDR1 MNHEY and CDR2 SVGAGI. J was trimmed by 5 bases and V by 6 bases; bases with no gene match: 8.

In its sample, this clone was seen a few times. This chain uses TRBV14 with TRBJ1-1; D unresolved. Germline-derived CDR1 and CDR2 are SGHDN and FVKESK. The CDR3 is 13 residues long. V was trimmed by 4 bases and J by 1 base, leaving 7 bases between them. The CDR3 is CASSLTQNTEAFF. As DNA, the CDR3 is TGTGCCAGCAGCCTGACTCAGAACACTGAAGCTTTCTTT.

This chain connects TRBV7-3 to TRBJ2-7; a possible D gene is TRBD2 (5 bases). V lost 1 base, J lost 3 bases, and 13 bases lay in between. Per the germline V gene, CDR1 is SGHTA and CDR2 is FQGTGA. This CDR3 is 15 amino acids long. CDR3 residues: CASSLNSDTGYEQYF. The CDR3 nucleotides are TGTGCCAGCAGCTTAAATAGCGACACCGGCTACGAGCAGTACTTC.

The CDR3 is CASSIQAGVDTQYF. For the CDR3, the DNA is TGTGCCAGTAGTATACAGGCGGGGGTAGATACGCAGTATTTT. This chain uses TRBV19 with TRBJ2-3; 7 bases align to TRBD2. The V segment lost 2 bases and the J segment 5 bases; nucleotides outside the gene matches: 4. The CDR3 extends over 14 amino acids. Per germline, CDR1 LNHDA and CDR2 SQIVND (reference sequence).

V and J are TRBV6-1 and TRBJ2-3, with 9 bases lining up with TRBD1. The CDR3 is made up of 15 amino acids. Germline V gene lookup returns CDR1 MNHNS and CDR2 SASEGT. J was trimmed by 5 bases and V by 5 bases; bases with no gene match: 8. The CDR3 loop is CASSSTGGARDTQYF. In nucleotides, the CDR3 is TGTGCCAGCAGTTCTACAGGGGGCGCGAGAGATACGCAGTATTTT.

The V call is TRBV29-1, the J call TRBJ1-1; D call uncertain. Trimming took 7 bases from V and 1 from J, leaving 13 bases between them. The germline V gene encodes CDR1 SQVTM and CDR2 ANQGSEA. The CDR3 length is 13 residues. CDR3 bases: TGCAGCGCTGACGCGTCCACGAACACTGAAGCTTTCTTT. Its protein product is CSADASTNTEAFF.

The chain employs TRBV30 and TRBJ1-1, with D possibly matching TRBD1 (6 bases). Germline values: CDR1 GTSNPN, CDR2 SVGIG (reference sequence). Trimming took off 3 bases at V and 1 base at J, with 12 bases between the two ends. The CDR3 extends over 14 amino acids. The CDR3 sequence: CAWSPGQRNTEAFF. In DNA, the CDR3 is TGTGCCTGGAGCCCCGGACAGAGGAACACTGAAGCTTTCTTT.

This clone was picked up a small number of times. The rearrangement links TRBV18 to TRBJ1-2, with D perhaps matching TRBD1 (5 bases). Trimming stripped 3 bases from V and 6 bases from J, with 14 bases between. The V gene's germline CDR1 is KGHSH and CDR2 LQKENI. This CDR3 has 14 residues. DNA of the CDR3: TGTGCCAGCTCACCGGCAGGGATGTTCAATGGCTACACCTTC. It translates to CASSPAGMFNGYTF.

The chain links TRBV5-1 to TRBJ2-7, with 9 nucleotides matching TRBD1. CDR1 and CDR2 (germline): SGHRS, YFSETQ. V shed 4 bases and J 2 bases; nucleotides not matched to a gene: 7. This CDR3 contains 15 residues. The CDR3 DNA is TGCGCCAGCAGCGCTACACAGGGGGCAGCCTACGAGCAGTACTTC. It yields the protein CASSATQGAAYEQYF.

V is TRBV18 and J is TRBJ2-3; D is unclear. The CDR3 runs 13 residues. Trimming left V 6 bases short and J 3 bases short, with 10 bases between. Germline values: CDR1 KGHSH, CDR2 LQKENI. CDR3 in DNA: TGTGCCAGCTCGCCCATCAGTACAGATACGCAGTATTTT. Translated, it gives CASSPISTDTQYF.

V gene TRBV20-1 combines with J gene TRBJ1-4; no clear D. With 5 bases removed from V and 8 bases from J, the gap between germline ends came to 9 bases. The germline V gene has CDR1 DFQATT and CDR2 SNEGSKA (reference sequence). This CDR3 is built from 11 residues. CDR3: CSADPEEKLFF. CDR3 nucleotides: TGCAGTGCTGACCCGGAGGAAAAACTGTTTTTT.

The gene calls are TRBV5-1 and TRBJ2-3; D might be TRBD1 (5 bases). The CDR3 is made up of 15 amino acids. V dropped 0 bases and J dropped 2 bases, with 10 bases sitting between them. Per germline, CDR1 SGHRS and CDR2 YFSETQ. The DNA for the CDR3 is TGCGCCAGCAGCTTGGAAGACAGCTACACAGATACGCAGTATTTT. This encodes CASSLEDSYTDTQYF.

This sequence joins TRBV11-2 and TRBJ2-7, with 9 bases fitting TRBD1. V lost 5 bases, J lost 2 bases, and 1 base stayed unmatched. CDR3 length equals 13 residues. CDR1 and CDR2 (germline): SGHAT, FQNNGV. DNA for the CDR3: TGTGCCAGCAGCCGACAGGGGGCCTACGAGCAGTACTTC. It translates to CASSRQGAYEQYF.

V gene TRBV7-2 combines with J gene TRBJ2-5; 7 nucleotides line up with TRBD2. The CDR3 spans 16 residues. Germline assignment: CDR1 SGHTA and CDR2 FQGNSA. V trimming: 3 bases; J trimming: 5 bases; junction bases outside the gene matches: 12. The CDR3 sequence is CASSFASGPEGETQYF. CDR3 nucleotides: TGTGCCAGCAGCTTCGCTAGCGGTCCTGAGGGGGAGACCCAGTACTTC.

The CDR3 coding sequence is TGTGCCAGCAGCCTCCCGGGTGAGCAGTTCTTC. This encodes CASSLPGEQFF. V usage is TRBV11-2 and J usage is TRBJ2-1; D call uncertain. Germline CDR1 and CDR2: SGHAT and FQNNGV. The germline V and J ends were trimmed by 5 bases and 9 bases, with 8 bases remaining between them. The CDR3 consists of 11 residues.

The chain employs TRBV7-3 and TRBJ1-3, with a weak D call TRBD1 (5 bases). The germline CDR1 and CDR2 sequences are SGHTA and FQGTGA. The CDR3 contains 15 residues. V was clipped by 4 bases and J by 0 bases, with 10 bases between them. The CDR3 bases are TGTGCCAGCAGCTCCGACGGACACTCTGGAAACACCATATATTTT. Translating it yields CASSSDGHSGNTIYF.

The chain joins TRBV2 to TRBJ1-1; D unresolved. Looked up from germline, CDR1 is SNHLY and CDR2 is FYNNEI. This CDR3 region has 13 residues. V gave up 1 base and J gave up 3 bases, with 6 bases separating them. In DNA form, the CDR3 reads TGTGCCAGCAGTGAAGGGCCCTACACTGAAGCTTTCTTT. It yields the protein CASSEGPYTEAFF.

Worth noting for this clone: The same CDR3 is also encoded by other DNA sequences in this sample. The J gene is TRBJ2-2, the V gene TRBV5-1; possible D gene TRBD1, 6 bases. V gave up 3 bases and J gave up 0 bases, with 12 bases separating them. Germline CDR1 reads SGHRS; CDR2 reads YFSETQ. The CDR3 sequence is 16 residues long. CDR3 sequence (DNA): TGCGCCAGCAGCTGGACCGGGACAACGAACACCGGGGAGCTGTTTTTT. Translation gives CASSWTGTTNTGELFF.

Concerning this clone itself: At one boundary the junction diverges from the germline segment, which might be a read error. The V gene is TRBV7-9, the J gene TRBJ2-2; 7 bases align to TRBD2. Germline V gene data show CDR1 as SEHNR and CDR2 as FQNEAQ (reference sequence). The CDR3 sequence is 16 residues long. CDR3 bases: TGTTCCAGCAGCCAAAGTCTAGCGGCGAACACCGGGGAGCTGTTTTTT. It encodes CSSSQSLAANTGELFF.

This rearrangement joins TRBV5-8 to TRBJ1-1; the D gene is possibly TRBD1 (6 bases). This CDR3 spans 16 amino acids. The V gene's germline CDR1 is SGHTS and CDR2 YDEGEE. Deletions cut 6 bases from V and 3 bases from J, with 21 bases between. CDR3 DNA sequence: TGTGCCAGCATTCGGATAACAGGGATGATGGACACTGAAGCTTTCTTT. Its translation: CASIRITGMMDTEAFF.

The chain combines TRBV5-1 with TRBJ1-1, with no clear D. The CDR3 length is 13 residues. The V and J ends lost 8 bases and 0 bases respectively, with 11 bases between them. CDR1 SGHRS and CDR2 YFSETQ come from the germline V gene. The CDR3 sequence: CASSGEMNTEAFF. CDR3 DNA sequence: TGCGCCAGTTCTGGTGAGATGAACACTGAAGCTTTCTTT.

This clone was seen only a few times. The chain carries TRBV7-2 and TRBJ1-1; D call uncertain. CDR1 and CDR2 (germline): SGHTA, FQGNSA. Trimming pared 3 bases from V and 6 bases from J, leaving 11 bases between. CDR3 length: 13 residues. CDR3 nucleotide sequence: TGTGCCAGCAGCTTCCCAGGATGGGCTGAAGCTTTCTTT. It specifies CASSFPGWAEAFF.